This TCR beta chain stems from a study of cytomegalovirus exposure and HLA in healthy donors. The study, taken as a whole, reports: Previous analysis showed most TCR beta V segments were productive about 87% or about 30% of the time. Certain indistinguishable V segments, among them TRBV6-2 and TRBV6-3, were excluded. Reports described diagnosis of cytomegalovirus status by the classifier as highly specific and sensitive.

To note about this clone: The antigen is not known. At one end the junction does not follow the germline gene, possibly because of a read error.

Primers for the PCR totalled 60 Vbeta and 13 Jbeta. The data were produced by immunoSEQ multiplex PCR, yet TCRdb's version contains in-frame clones alone and is incomplete. The sample shows approximately 180,000 clones, 80% of them seen only once. The CDR3 runs 14 residues. Germline V gene sequence: CDR1 MDHEN, CDR2 SYDVKM. Though nominally healthy at sampling, donors likely had unrecorded immune exposures. Sample: PBMCs. The origin of this receptor is a woman aged 40 to 55 in good health and CMV-seronegative. The chain uses TRBV28 and TRBJ2-5, with D uncertain. The DNA for the CDR3 is TGTGCCAGCAGTCCCCCAGAGGCCCAAGGGACCCAGTACTTC. Translated, it gives CASSPPEAQGTQYF.